The 8 T cell receptor beta chains below all came from one sample that was sequenced in a study of memory CD4+ T cells and cytomegalovirus serostatus. Using immunoSEQ multiplex PCR, the repertoire was profiled, and TCRdb retains in-frame clones only, with some absent. The sample holds 40,000 to 60,000 clones, approximately 78% seen once. Single viable CD3+CD4+CD8-CD45RO+ cells were sorted as the memory CD4+ T cells. Material: memory CD4+ T cells from blood. The receptors were sampled from an adult in good health and CMV-seronegative.

The chain recombines TRBV5-1 with TRBJ1-1; maybe TRBD1 (5 bases). The CDR3 runs to 14 residues. CDR1 is SGHRS, CDR2 YFSETQ, per germline. With 3 bases removed from V and 4 bases from J, the gap between germline ends came to 13 bases. The CDR3 DNA sequence: TGCGCCAGCAGCTCTATGGGACTCCGCACTGAAGCTTTCTTT. Protein product: CASSSMGLRTEAFF.

V and J are TRBV27 and TRBJ1-2, with TRBD1 matching 9 bases. The trim removed 6 bases at V and 7 bases at J, leaving 6 bases unmatched. CDR3 length equals 13 residues. CDR1 and CDR2 from the germline V gene are MNHEY and SMNVEV (reference sequence). The CDR3 spells CASRVQGAGGYTF. CDR3 sequence (DNA): TGTGCCAGCAGGGTACAGGGGGCGGGTGGCTACACCTTC.

V is TRBV21-1 and J is TRBJ2-7; no DNA check was done on the table's D call, TRBD1. TRBV21-1 constitutes a pseudogene. The CDR3 loop spans 14 amino acids. Written as DNA, the CDR3 is TGTGCCAGCAGTCCCGGGACAGGGTCGGCGAGGCAGTACTTC. Its translation is CASSPGTGSARQYF.

This chain joins TRBV5-6 and TRBJ1-1; perhaps TRBD1 as D (6 bases). CDR3 size: 17 residues. The V end lost 4 bases, the J end lost 0 bases, and 19 bases lay between the germline ends. Germline V gives CDR1 SGHDT, CDR2 YYEEEE. This CDR3 is CASSPWGGRSVNTEAFF. The CDR3, as DNA: TGTGCCAGCAGCCCCTGGGGGGGGCGGAGCGTGAACACTGAAGCTTTCTTT. Looking up the rest from reference TRBV5-6 and TRBJ1-1 gives the full variable domain: DAGVTQSPTHLIKTRGQQVTLRCSPKSGHDTVSWYQQALGQGPQFIFQYYEEEERQRGNFPDRFSGHQFPNYSSELNVNALLLGDSALYLCASSPWGGRSVNTEAFFGQGTRLTVV.

This rearrangement joins TRBV18 to TRBJ1-2, with D perhaps matching TRBD1 (5 bases). V lost 3 bases and J lost 5, with 7 bases in between. This CDR3 contains 12 residues. Looked up from germline, CDR1 is KGHSH and CDR2 is LQKENI. The CDR3 DNA sequence: TGTGCCAGCTCACCGCAGGGTTATGGCTACACCTTC. This gives the protein CASSPQGYGYTF.

The chain has TRBV2 and TRBJ1-1; 7 bases line up with TRBD1. CDR1 and CDR2 from the germline V gene are SNHLY and FYNNEI. CDR3 size: 17 residues. Trimming cost V 3 bases and J 0 bases; bases outside gene matches: 10. CDR3 in amino acids: CASSDPGSTGMNTEAFF. The CDR3 coding sequence is TGTGCCAGCAGTGACCCTGGCTCGACAGGGATGAACACTGAAGCTTTCTTT. Full variable domain (rest looked up from reference TRBV2 and TRBJ1-1): EPEVTQTPSHQVTQMGQEVILRCVPISNHLYFYWYRQILGQKVEFLVSFYNNEISEKSEIFDDQFSVERPDGSNFTLKIRSTKLEDSAMYFCASSDPGSTGMNTEAFFGQGTRLTVV.

The chain is built from TRBV4-1 and TRBJ2-1, with D hard to call. The CDR3 sequence is 14 residues long. The V gene lost 4 bases and the J gene lost 8 bases, with 15 bases spanning the gap. Germline-derived CDR1 and CDR2 are MGHRA and YSYEKL. For the CDR3, the DNA is TGCGCCAGCAGCCGTTCGGCCATACGGGATGAGCAGTTCTTC. The encoded protein is CASSRSAIRDEQFF.

The chain couples TRBV28 to TRBJ2-7, with D perhaps TRBD1 (6 bases). V dropped 5 bases and J dropped 4 bases, with 15 bases sitting between them. Germline assignment: CDR1 MDHEN and CDR2 SYDVKM. This CDR3 region has 14 residues. CDR3 coding DNA: TGTGCCAGCAGTCCCACGGGACATCTATACGAGCAGTACTTC. This encodes CASSPTGHLYEQYF. The whole variable domain, remainder taken from reference TRBV28 and TRBJ2-7, is DVKVTQSSRYLVKRTGEKVFLECVQDMDHENMFWYRQDPGLGLRLIYFSYDVKMKEKGDIPEGYSVSREKKERFSLILESASTNQTSMYLCASSPTGHLYEQYFGPGTRLTVT.